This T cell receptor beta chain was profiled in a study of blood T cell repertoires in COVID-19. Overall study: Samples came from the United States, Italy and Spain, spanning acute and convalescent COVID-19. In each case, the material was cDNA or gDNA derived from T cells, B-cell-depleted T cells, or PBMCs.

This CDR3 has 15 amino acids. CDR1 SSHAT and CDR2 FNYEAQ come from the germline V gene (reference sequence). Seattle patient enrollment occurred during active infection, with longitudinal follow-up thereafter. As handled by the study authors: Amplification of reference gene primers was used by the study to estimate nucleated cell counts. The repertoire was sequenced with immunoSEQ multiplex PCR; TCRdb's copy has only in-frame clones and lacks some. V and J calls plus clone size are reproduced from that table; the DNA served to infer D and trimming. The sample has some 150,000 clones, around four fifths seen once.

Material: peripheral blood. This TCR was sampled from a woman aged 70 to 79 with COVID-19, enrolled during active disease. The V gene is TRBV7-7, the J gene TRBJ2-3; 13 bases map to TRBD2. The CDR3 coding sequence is TGTGCTAGCGCCCCGACTAGCGGGAGGACAGATACGCAGTATTTT. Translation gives CASAPTSGRTDTQYF.